What follows are 15 T cell receptor beta chains derived from one specimen sequenced in a study of T-cell reconstitution after alpha-beta-depleted transplantation in children. Construction of the TCRbeta library involved unique molecular identifiers. TCRdb independently ran MiXCR on the PCR reads; one entry per CDR3 protein. The repertoire holds about 22,000 distinct CDR3 sequences, with 11% as singletons. Specimen: PBMCs from the stem cell graft donor, collected from the stem cell graft. The receptors were gathered from a human donor who donated a stem cell graft to a child with chronic granulomatous disease.

In this sample, this clonotype turned up a few times. The V call is TRBV29-1, the J call TRBJ2-7; tentative D call: TRBD2 (6 bases). The CDR3 has 14 amino acids. The V gene lost 4 bases and the J gene lost 0 bases, with 13 bases spanning the gap. In germline, CDR1 is SQVTM, CDR2 ANQGSEA. Here the CDR3 DNA reads TGCAGCGTTGGTCTTGGACTAAGCTCCTACGAGCAGTACTTC. It translates to CSVGLGLSSYEQYF.

This clonotype was recorded many times. This chain joins TRBV5-1 and TRBJ1-2; D call uncertain. The V and J ends lost 1 base and 4 bases respectively, with 14 bases between them. Germline loops: CDR1 SGHRS, CDR2 YFSETQ. The CDR3 covers 15 residues. The chain's CDR3 is CASSLNYPGFYGYTF. The CDR3 DNA is TGCGCCAGCAGCTTGAATTATCCGGGGTTCTATGGCTACACCTTC.

The V call is TRBV20-1, the J call TRBJ1-1, with D uncertain. Germline CDR1 reads DFQATT; CDR2 reads SNEGSKA (reference sequence). The CDR3 consists of 14 residues. V was cut by 2 bases and J by 3 bases, with 13 bases left in between. The CDR3 here is CSARNPGEDTEAFF. Here the CDR3 DNA reads TGCAGTGCTAGAAATCCGGGAGAGGACACTGAAGCTTTCTTT.

The table lists this clonotype with a few counts. The V and J genes are TRBV5-1 and TRBJ2-2, with D unresolved. Between the trimmed V and J ends, which lost 4 bases and 1 base, there was a span of 2 bases. Germline CDR1 SGHRS, CDR2 YFSETQ. The CDR3 has 12 residues. This chain's CDR3 is CASSGNTGELFF. In DNA form, the CDR3 reads TGCGCCAGCAGCGGGAACACCGGGGAGCTGTTTTTT.

The table lists this clonotype with many counts. The chain carries TRBV29-1 and TRBJ2-1; D remains ambiguous. CDR1 SQVTM and CDR2 ANQGSEA come from the germline V gene. The length of the CDR3 is 14 residues. Trimming pared 0 bases from V and 1 base from J, leaving 7 bases between. The DNA for the CDR3 is TGCAGCGTTGAAGATAAGGCGTCCTACAATGAGCAGTTCTTC. The encoded protein is CSVEDKASYNEQFF.

This clonotype was observed many times. The J gene is TRBJ2-5, the V gene TRBV11-2; the D is unclear. The CDR3 runs 12 residues. Germline loops: CDR1 SGHAT, CDR2 FQNNGV. The V end was cut by 6 bases, the J end by 2 bases, with 7 bases between. The CDR3 region is CASRGRQETQYF. DNA of the CDR3: TGTGCCAGCAGAGGCAGACAAGAGACCCAGTACTTC.

This clonotype came up many times. The rearrangement joins TRBV7-2 to TRBJ2-1; D not certain. The germline V gene encodes CDR1 SGHTA and CDR2 FQGNSA. The CDR3 length is 14 residues. V lost 2 bases to trimming and J lost 9 bases, with 14 bases between them. The CDR3 loop is CASSLIFVGREQFF. The CDR3 nucleotides read TGTGCCAGCAGCTTAATTTTCGTTGGGCGTGAGCAGTTCTTC.

This clonotype was counted at least ten times. The chain uses TRBV7-8 and TRBJ2-3, with 10 bases matching TRBD2. Germline CDR1 and CDR2: SGHVS and FQNEAQ. CDR3 size: 18 residues. V lost 5 bases and J lost 0; bases outside the gene matches: 11. DNA for the CDR3: TGTGCCAGCAGCGCTGCCCCCCTAGCGGGGGTAAGCACAGATACGCAGTATTTT. This encodes CASSAAPLAGVSTDTQYF.

This clonotype was counted ten times or more. The V call is TRBV29-1, the J call TRBJ2-3; no reliable D call. The V gene lost 4 bases and the J gene lost 2 bases, with 7 bases spanning the gap. The germline V gene encodes CDR1 SQVTM and CDR2 ANQGSEA. This CDR3 has 12 residues. The CDR3 DNA reads TGCAGCGTTGTGGATAACACAGATACGCAGTATTTT. Translating gives CSVVDNTDTQYF.

This clonotype was seen only a few times. The chain recombines TRBV19 with TRBJ2-7, with TRBD2 matching over 10 bases. The germline V gene has CDR1 LNHDA and CDR2 SQIVND (reference sequence). V trimming: 5 bases; J trimming: 4 bases; junction bases outside the gene matches: 5. The CDR3 contains 14 residues. The CDR3 DNA sequence: TGTGCCAGTAGTTCTAGCGGGAGAGGGTACGAGCAGTACTTC. Protein: CASSSSGRGYEQYF.

This clonotype was counted ten times or more. The junction departs from the called germline gene at one end, perhaps through a read error. The chain couples TRBV7-2 to TRBJ2-3; D possibly corresponds to TRBD2 (5 bases). The CDR3 length is 12 residues. Germline-derived CDR1 and CDR2 are SGHTA and FQGNSA. The CDR3 DNA is TGTGCCAGCACCGAGCGGAGAGATACGCAGTACTTT. It specifies CASTERRDTQYF.

This clonotype showed up many times. V and J are TRBV13 and TRBJ2-2; no reliable D call. This CDR3 spans 15 amino acids. Germline-derived CDR1 and CDR2 are PRHDT and FYEKMQ (reference sequence). Trimming removed 3 bases at V and 1 base at J, with 9 bases between. CDR3 in DNA: TGTGCCAGCAGCTTGACGGACCAGAACACCGGGGAGCTGTTTTTT. Translation gives CASSLTDQNTGELFF. Looking up the rest from reference TRBV13 and TRBJ2-2 gives the full variable domain: AAGVIQSPRHLIKEKRETATLKCYPIPRHDTVYWYQQGPGQDPQFLISFYEKMQSDKGSIPDRFSAQQFSDYHSELNMSSLELGDSALYFCASSLTDQNTGELFFGEGSRLTVL.

By proportion, this clonotype is medium-sized. The rearrangement uses TRBV7-9 and TRBJ2-1, with 11 bases matching TRBD2. The junction had 15 bases not matched to a gene; V was cut back by 5 bases and J by 6 bases. Per the germline V gene, CDR1 is SEHNR and CDR2 is FQNEAQ (reference sequence). There are 18 residues in the CDR3. DNA for the CDR3: TGTGCCAGCAGCCCGGGACTAGCGGTGAATTGGTTGGTCAATGAGCAGTTCTTC. This codes for CASSPGLAVNWLVNEQFF.

The sample holds many counts of this clonotype. One base away lies a much larger clone, so this may be a sequencing read error. The gene calls are TRBV5-1 and TRBJ2-5; either TRBD1 or TRBD2 may supply D (5 bases each). V lost 4 bases and J lost 12, with 16 bases in between. The CDR3 consists of 12 residues. Germline loops: CDR1 SGHRS, CDR2 YFSETQ. The CDR3 loop is CASSGDLDGKYF. CDR3 DNA sequence: TGCGCCAGCAGCGGGGACCTCGACGGTAAGTACTTC.

Many counts were recorded for this clonotype. The gene calls are TRBV10-3 and TRBJ2-7; TRBD1 might be the D (6 bases). CDR3 length equals 12 residues. Germline V CDR1 and CDR2: ENHRY, SYGVKD. V lost 5 bases, J lost 3 bases, and 8 bases lay in between. The DNA for the CDR3 is TGTGCCATCAGTCCGGACAGCTACGAGCAGTACTTC. Its protein is CAISPDSYEQYF.